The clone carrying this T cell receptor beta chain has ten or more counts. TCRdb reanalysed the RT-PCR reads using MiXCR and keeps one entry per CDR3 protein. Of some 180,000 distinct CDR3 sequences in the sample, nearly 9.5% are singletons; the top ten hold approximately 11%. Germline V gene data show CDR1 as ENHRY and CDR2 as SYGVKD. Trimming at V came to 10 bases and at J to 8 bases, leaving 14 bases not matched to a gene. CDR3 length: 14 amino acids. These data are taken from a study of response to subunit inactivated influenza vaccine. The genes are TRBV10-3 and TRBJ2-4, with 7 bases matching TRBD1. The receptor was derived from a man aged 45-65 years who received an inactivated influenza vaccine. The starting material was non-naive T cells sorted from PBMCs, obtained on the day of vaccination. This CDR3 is CATRHRGEGDIQYF. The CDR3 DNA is TGTGCCACCCGCCACAGGGGTGAGGGGGACATTCAGTACTTC.